These 6 T cell receptor beta chains came from one sample sequenced in a study of pediatric ulcerative colitis. TCRdb's table, derived via immunoSEQ multiplex PCR, lists solely in-frame clones and lacks some. In the table there are under 70,000 clones, 87% of which are singletons. Sequenced: blood. Every receptor here comes from a boy aged 10-17 years who was a control in a study of pediatric ulcerative colitis.

The rearrangement links TRBV6-4 to TRBJ2-2, with a weak D call TRBD2 (5 bases). Germline V gene data show CDR1 as MRHNA and CDR2 as SNTAGT. V was trimmed by 5 bases and J by 1 base, leaving 5 bases between them. The CDR3 runs to 13 residues. Here the CDR3 reads CASSSGNTGELFF. DNA for the CDR3: TGTGCCAGCAGTAGCGGGAACACCGGGGAGCTGTTTTTT.

The chain is built from TRBV11-2 and TRBJ2-1, with D tentatively TRBD1 or TRBD2 (6 bases each). CDR3 length equals 14 residues. V gave up 1 base and J gave up 9 bases, with 13 bases separating them. The germline V gene encodes CDR1 SGHAT and CDR2 FQNNGV. CDR3 amino acids: CASSLVSGGGEQFF. CDR3 bases: TGTGCCAGCAGCTTAGTGTCTGGAGGGGGTGAGCAGTTCTTC.

V usage is TRBV18 and J usage is TRBJ2-5, with 8 bases that match TRBD1. The V and J ends lost 4 bases and 5 bases, in that order; junction bases with no gene match: 6. Germline assignment: CDR1 KGHSH and CDR2 LQKENI. The CDR3 contains 14 residues. CDR3 bases: TGTGCCAGCTCACGAGCGGACAGGGACGAGACCCAGTACTTC. It translates to CASSRADRDETQYF.

The chain recombines TRBV28 with TRBJ1-1; no firm D call. CDR1 is MDHEN, CDR2 SYDVKM, per germline. With 5 bases removed from V and 0 bases from J, the gap between germline ends came to 13 bases. The CDR3 has 15 amino acids. The CDR3 spells CASSLLPRLNTEAFF. CDR3 DNA sequence: TGTGCCAGCAGTCTATTGCCTCGGTTGAACACTGAAGCTTTCTTT. Supplemented by reference TRBV28 and TRBJ1-1, the full variable domain reads DVKVTQSSRYLVKRTGEKVFLECVQDMDHENMFWYRQDPGLGLRLIYFSYDVKMKEKGDIPEGYSVSREKKERFSLILESASTNQTSMYLCASSLLPRLNTEAFFGQGTRLTVV.

V is TRBV11-2 and J is TRBJ2-4; D may be TRBD1 or TRBD2 (5 bases each). This CDR3 contains 15 residues. Germline values: CDR1 SGHAT, CDR2 FQNNGV. Trimming removed 2 bases from V and 8 bases from J, with 16 bases in between. The CDR3 protein is CASSLRGTPEDIQYF. CDR3 sequence (DNA): TGTGCCAGCAGCTTACGAGGGACCCCGGAGGACATTCAGTACTTC.

The chain has TRBV5-1 and TRBJ1-1, with TRBD1 matching over 7 bases. Germline CDR1 SGHRS, CDR2 YFSETQ. V dropped 5 bases and J dropped 6; count of bases not matched to a gene: 10. CDR3 length: 14 amino acids. The CDR3 nucleotides are TGCGCCAGCAGTATTACCCAGGGGGAGTCTGAAGCTTTCTTT. Its protein is CASSITQGESEAFF. The variable domain in full, completed from reference TRBV5-1 and TRBJ1-1, reads KAGVTQTPRYLIKTRGQQVTLSCSPISGHRSVSWYQQTPGQGLQFLFEYFSETQRNKGNFPGRFSGRQFSNSRSEMNVSTLELGDSALYLCASSITQGESEAFFGQGTRLTVV.